Presented here are 26 T cell receptor beta chains from one specimen sequenced in a study of blood T cell repertoires in COVID-19. The method was immunoSEQ multiplex PCR; TCRdb's version includes in-frame clones alone and lacks a portion of them. Of roughly 100,000 clones in the sample, approximately 81% were seen once. The sample taken for sequencing was peripheral blood. The source of these receptors is a man aged 55-75 years with acute or convalescent COVID-19.

The chain couples TRBV12-3 or TRBV12-4 to TRBJ1-1; no definite D call. V lost 6 bases and J lost 7, with 15 bases in between. CDR3 length: 13 amino acids. CDR3 coding DNA: TGTGCCAGCAGGTACGACACCCAGGATGAAGCTTTCTTT. Its translation is CASRYDTQDEAFF.

The J gene is TRBJ2-1, the V gene TRBV11-3; the D gene is possibly TRBD2 (5 bases). V lost 7 bases to trimming and J lost 2 bases, with 15 bases between them. The CDR3 is 15 amino acids. Germline V CDR1 and CDR2: SGHNT, YENEEA. CDR3 loop: CASTWSSATYNEQFF. In DNA, the CDR3 is TGTGCCAGCACCTGGAGTAGCGCTACCTACAATGAGCAGTTCTTC.

V is TRBV5-1 and J is TRBJ2-1; TRBD1 matches at 9 bases. CDR3 length equals 15 residues. The ends lost 7 bases at V and 4 bases at J; junction bases unmatched: 9. Germline CDR1 and CDR2: SGHRS and YFSETQ. CDR3 coding DNA: TGCGCCAGCGTACCCGGGACAGGGATGTACAATGAGCAGTTCTTC. Translated, it gives CASVPGTGMYNEQFF. The variable domain in full, with the rest retrieved from reference TRBV5-1 and TRBJ2-1, is KAGVTQTPRYLIKTRGQQVTLSCSPISGHRSVSWYQQTPGQGLQFLFEYFSETQRNKGNFPGRFSGRQFSNSRSEMNVSTLELGDSALYLCASVPGTGMYNEQFFGPGTRLTVL.

This sequence joins TRBV10-3 and TRBJ1-2; no definite D call. CDR3 size: 13 residues. Germline assignment: CDR1 ENHRY and CDR2 SYGVKD. V lost 11 bases and J lost 2, with 15 bases in between. The CDR3: CASQPVGNYGYTF. The CDR3 coding sequence is TGTGCCTCCCAACCGGTCGGGAACTATGGCTACACCTTC.

The rearrangement uses TRBV18 and TRBJ1-1; 8 nucleotides match TRBD1. Trimming at V came to 5 bases and at J to 8 bases, leaving 10 bases not matched to a gene. The CDR3 extends over 14 amino acids. Germline values: CDR1 KGHSH, CDR2 LQKENI. CDR3 in DNA: TGTGCCAGCTCAGTTCAGGGGGCCAATTCCGAAGCTTTCTTT. Its protein is CASSVQGANSEAFF.

The chain has TRBV28 and TRBJ2-5, with 7 bases aligning to TRBD2. This CDR3 has 14 amino acids. Germline CDR1 and CDR2: MDHEN and SYDVKM. V lost 8 bases, J lost 7 bases, and 13 bases stayed unmatched. CDR3 protein: CASLPGGGAWTQYF. CDR3 nucleotides: TGTGCCAGCCTCCCGGGAGGCGGGGCATGGACCCAGTACTTC.

The V and J genes are TRBV6-1 and TRBJ1-2, with D hard to call. V lost 2 bases to trimming and J lost 5 bases, with 15 bases between them. The CDR3 contains 15 residues. CDR1 and CDR2 from the germline V gene are MNHNS and SASEGT. The CDR3 region has the DNA TGTGCCAGCAGTGAATCGGAGGATATCCCGTATGGCTACACCTTC. Translation: CASSESEDIPYGYTF.

The gene calls are TRBV13 and TRBJ1-1; 10 bases match TRBD1. The germline CDR1 and CDR2 sequences are PRHDT and FYEKMQ (reference sequence). The CDR3 is 14 amino acids. The trim removed 6 bases at V and 4 bases at J, leaving 5 bases unmatched. The CDR3 DNA reads as TGTGCCAGCAGGACAGGGGGCCTGGGCACTGAAGCTTTCTTT. It codes for CASRTGGLGTEAFF.

The chain uses TRBV2 and TRBJ1-5; D is perhaps TRBD1 (6 bases). CDR1 and CDR2 (germline): SNHLY, FYNNEI. CDR3 length: 14 residues. Trimming cost V 7 bases and J 7 bases, with 17 bases left between them. In nucleotides, the CDR3 is TGTGCCAGCACCCAGTACCTTCAGGGGCAGCCCCAGCATTTT. This sequence encodes CASTQYLQGQPQHF.

The chain joins TRBV7-6 to TRBJ2-5; D is perhaps TRBD1 (6 bases). This CDR3 is built from 13 residues. CDR1 and CDR2 from the germline V gene are SGHVS and FNYEAQ. Trimming cost V 3 bases and J 2 bases, with 7 bases left between them. CDR3 DNA: TGTGCCAGCAGCTTTGGACAGCAAGAGACCCAGTACTTC. Amino acid sequence: CASSFGQQETQYF.

This clone appeared a single time. The genes are TRBV7-2 and TRBJ2-7, with 8 bases matching TRBD2. J lost 4 bases, V lost 3 bases, and 5 bases had no gene match. The CDR3 contains 14 residues. The germline V gene has CDR1 SGHTA and CDR2 FQGNSA. The CDR3 reads CASSLGTSKYEQYV. The CDR3 nucleotides are TGTGCCAGCAGCTTGGGGACTAGTAAGTACGAGCAGTACGTC.

The chain is built from TRBV2 and TRBJ1-1; possible D gene TRBD1, 6 bases. Germline V lookup: CDR1 SNHLY, CDR2 FYNNEI. V was shortened by 7 bases and J by 5 bases, with 17 bases between the two germline ends. The CDR3 extends over 14 amino acids. CDR3 nucleotide sequence: TGTGCCAGCAACCCCGTAGGGGGAGGGACTGAAGCTTTCTTT. Translating gives CASNPVGGGTEAFF.

This clone has a handful of counts. CDR3 DNA sequence: TGTGCCAGCAGTAAAGACAGGGAATACTATGGCTACACCTTC. Protein sequence: CASSKDREYYGYTF. The V gene is TRBV9, the J gene TRBJ1-2; TRBD1 aligns across 7 bases. The V gene's germline CDR1 is SGDLS and CDR2 YYNGEE. V dropped 5 bases and J dropped 3; count of bases not matched to a gene: 7. This CDR3 is 14 amino acids long.

The rearrangement links TRBV5-1 to TRBJ2-7, with TRBD1 identical over 10 bases. V lost 7 bases, J lost 4 bases, and 8 bases stayed unmatched. The CDR3 has 14 residues. The germline CDR1 and CDR2 sequences are SGHRS and YFSETQ. The CDR3, as DNA: TGCGCCAGCTCGGACAGGACAGGGGGGTACGAGCAGTACTTC. Its translation is CASSDRTGGYEQYF.

At least ten counts were recorded for this clone. The gene calls are TRBV6-4 and TRBJ2-3; TRBD2 aligns across 9 bases. The germline gives CDR1 MRHNA, CDR2 SNTAGT. Trimming removed 4 bases from V and 1 base from J; junction bases left unmatched: 0. The CDR3 spans 14 residues. The CDR3 region has the DNA TGTGCCAGCAGTGGGACTAGCGGCACAGATACGCAGTATTTT. Amino acids: CASSGTSGTDTQYF.

This chain uses TRBV27 with TRBJ2-1; 7 nucleotides agree with TRBD2. The CDR3 covers 16 residues. CDR1 and CDR2 (germline): MNHEY, SMNVEV (reference sequence). With 2 bases clipped from V and 5 bases from J, the junction kept 9 bases outside the gene matches. CDR3 coding DNA: TGTGCCAGCAGTTTACAAAGGCTAGCGGTCCACAATGAGCAGTTCTTC. Protein: CASSLQRLAVHNEQFF.

This chain links TRBV6-1 with TRBJ2-1; tentatively, D is TRBD2 (5 bases). V was trimmed by 1 base and J by 0 bases, leaving 16 bases between them. The germline gives CDR1 MNHNS, CDR2 SASEGT. CDR3 size: 18 residues. The CDR3 nucleotides are TGTGCCAGCAGTGAAGGTTGGGCTAGCAGCAGCTCCTACAATGAGCAGTTCTTC. Its translation is CASSEGWASSSSYNEQFF.

The gene calls are TRBV4-3 and TRBJ2-1; TRBD2 aligns across 12 bases. The CDR3 extends over 15 amino acids. The V segment lost 3 bases and the J segment 9 bases; nucleotides outside the gene matches: 6. Germline CDR1 LGHNA, CDR2 YSLEER. The CDR3 spells CASSQRLAGDSEQFF. CDR3 nucleotide sequence: TGCGCCAGCAGCCAGAGACTAGCGGGAGACAGTGAGCAGTTCTTC.

The rearrangement links TRBV19 to TRBJ1-2; D call uncertain. The V gene lost 5 bases and the J gene lost 5 bases, with 12 bases spanning the gap. Germline CDR1 LNHDA, CDR2 SQIVND (reference sequence). There are 13 residues in the CDR3. In nucleotides, the CDR3 is TGTGCCAGTAGTGAGAACAGCAAATATGGCTACACCTTC. As protein: CASSENSKYGYTF.

The rearrangement uses TRBV5-5 and TRBJ1-1; D uncertain. Looked up from germline, CDR1 is SGHKS and CDR2 is YYEKEE (reference sequence). V dropped 1 base and J dropped 0 bases, with 7 bases sitting between them. CDR3 length: 14 residues. Here the CDR3 reads CASSLTPMNTEAFF. CDR3 DNA sequence: TGTGCCAGCAGCTTGACACCCATGAACACTGAAGCTTTCTTT.

The chain couples TRBV6-2 or TRBV6-3 to TRBJ2-1; possible D gene TRBD2, 5 bases. Trimming took 5 bases from V and 3 from J, leaving 11 bases between them. There are 14 residues in the CDR3. Germline V gives CDR1 MNHEY, CDR2 SVGEGT. The CDR3: CASSTTGVYNEQFF. The DNA of the CDR3 is TGTGCCAGCAGTACCACCGGGGTCTACAATGAGCAGTTCTTC.

Written as DNA, the CDR3 is TGTGCCATCAGTGAGTCGGGACAGAACTATGGCTACACCTTC. It specifies CAISESGQNYGYTF. The chain links TRBV10-3 to TRBJ1-2; 7 bases fit TRBD1. Germline assignment: CDR1 ENHRY and CDR2 SYGVKD. The CDR3 spans 14 residues. V shed 0 bases and J 2 bases; nucleotides not matched to a gene: 0.

The rearrangement joins TRBV6-6 to TRBJ1-5; 8 nucleotides match TRBD1. The CDR3 extends over 14 amino acids. Trimming at V came to 6 bases and at J to 7 bases, leaving 8 bases not matched to a gene. Germline values: CDR1 MNHNY, CDR2 SVGAGI (reference sequence). The CDR3 sequence is CASRINRGSQPQHF. The CDR3 coding sequence is TGTGCCAGCAGGATAAACAGGGGGTCCCAGCCCCAGCATTTT.

This chain joins TRBV11-3 and TRBJ1-1, with a possible D match to TRBD1 (6 bases). The germline CDR1 and CDR2 sequences are SGHNT and YENEEA. The CDR3 covers 15 residues. V lost 5 bases, J lost 1 base, and 14 bases lay in between. The DNA for the CDR3 is TGTGCCAGCAGCCTGGGACACCTAGGGAACACTGAAGCTTTCTTT. It yields the protein CASSLGHLGNTEAFF.

This clone was detected only a few times. This chain links TRBV19 with TRBJ1-6, with TRBD1 matching over 9 bases. Germline trimming cut 7 bases from V and 2 bases from J; bases unmatched to any gene: 9. Germline CDR1 and CDR2: LNHDA and SQIVND (reference sequence). The CDR3 is made up of 17 amino acids. The CDR3 nucleotides are TGTGCCAGTACCGAGGACAGGGGCGCACCCTATAATTCACCCCTCCACTTT. Protein product: CASTEDRGAPYNSPLHF. Using reference TRBV19 and TRBJ1-6 for the parts outside the CDR3, the full variable domain is DGGITQSPKYLFRKEGQNVTLSCEQNLNHDAMYWYRQDPGQGLRLIYYSQIVNDFQKGDIAEGYSVSREKKESFPLTVTSAQKNPTAFYLCASTEDRGAPYNSPLHFGNGTRLTVT.

V and J are TRBV11-2 and TRBJ1-2; D is unclear. The CDR3 is 15 residues long. The germline V gene encodes CDR1 SGHAT and CDR2 FQNNGV. V dropped 7 bases and J dropped 5 bases, with 20 bases sitting between them. This chain's CDR3 is CASTPSTASYYGYTF. CDR3 coding DNA: TGTGCCAGCACCCCTTCTACTGCAAGCTATTATGGCTACACCTTC. Variable domain in full (rest from reference TRBV11-2 and TRBJ1-2): EAGVAQSPRYKIIEKRQSVAFWCNPISGHATLYWYQQILGQGPKLLIQFQNNGVVDDSQLPKDRFSAERLKGVDSTLKIQPAKLEDSAVYLCASTPSTASYYGYTFGSGTRLTVV.